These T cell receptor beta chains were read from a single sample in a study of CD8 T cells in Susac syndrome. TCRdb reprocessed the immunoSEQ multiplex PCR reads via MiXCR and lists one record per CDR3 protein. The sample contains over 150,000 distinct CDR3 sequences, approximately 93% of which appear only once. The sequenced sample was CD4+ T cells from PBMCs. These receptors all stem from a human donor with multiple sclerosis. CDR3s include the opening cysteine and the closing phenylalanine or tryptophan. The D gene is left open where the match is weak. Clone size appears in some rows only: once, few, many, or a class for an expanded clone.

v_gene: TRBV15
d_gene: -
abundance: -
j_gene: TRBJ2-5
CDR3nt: TGTGCCACCAGCAGAGGGGGCGGGCGAGAGACCCAGTACTTC
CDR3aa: CATSRGGGRETQYF

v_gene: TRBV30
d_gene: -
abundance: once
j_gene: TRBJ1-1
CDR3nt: TGTGCCTGCAGTAAAATAGGAGACACTGAAGCTTTCTTT
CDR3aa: CACSKIGDTEAFF

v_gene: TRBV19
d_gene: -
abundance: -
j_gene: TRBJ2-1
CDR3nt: TGTGCCAGTAGCAATACCATAATGCGGCTATACAATGAGCAGTTCTTC
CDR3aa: CASSNTIMRLYNEQFF

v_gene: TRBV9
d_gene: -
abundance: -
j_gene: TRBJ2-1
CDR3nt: TGTGCCAGCAGCGTCGGTACAGGGAGGAATGAGCAGTTCTTC
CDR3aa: CASSVGTGRNEQFF

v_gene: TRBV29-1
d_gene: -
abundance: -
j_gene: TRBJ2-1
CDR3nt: TGCAGCGTTGTCCAAGGAGGGAATTTAAATGAGCAGTTCTTC
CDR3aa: CSVVQGGNLNEQFF

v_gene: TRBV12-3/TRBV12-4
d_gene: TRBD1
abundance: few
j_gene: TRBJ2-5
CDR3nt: TGTGCCAGCAGTTCCGGGACAGGAGGGGAGACCCAGTACTTC
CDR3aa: CASSSGTGGETQYF

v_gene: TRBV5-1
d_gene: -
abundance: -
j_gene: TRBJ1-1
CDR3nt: TGCGCCAGCAGCTTGGCCCCGGGACGGATGAACACTGAAGCTTTCTTT
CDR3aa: CASSLAPGRMNTEAFF

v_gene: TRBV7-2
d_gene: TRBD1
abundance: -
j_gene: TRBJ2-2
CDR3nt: TGTGCCAGCAGCGGCCGACAGGGGAAAACCGGGGAGCTGTTTTTT
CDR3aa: CASSGRQGKTGELFF

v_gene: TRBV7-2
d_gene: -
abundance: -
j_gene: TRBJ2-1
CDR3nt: TGTGCCAGCAGCGGCCGGGACGCCTACAATGAGCAGTTCTTC
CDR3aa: CASSGRDAYNEQFF

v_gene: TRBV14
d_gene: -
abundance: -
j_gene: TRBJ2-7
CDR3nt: TGTGCCAGCAGCCAAGATCGGGGAAGAGGCGAGCAGTACTTC
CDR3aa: CASSQDRGRGEQYF

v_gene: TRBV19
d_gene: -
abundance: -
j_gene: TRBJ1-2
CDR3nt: TGTGCCAGTACCCGGACAGAGACATATGGCTACACCTTC
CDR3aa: CASTRTETYGYTF

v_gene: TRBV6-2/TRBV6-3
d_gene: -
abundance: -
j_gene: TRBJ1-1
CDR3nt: TGTGCCAGCAATCCGGGATGGGGGAACACTGAAGCTTTCTTT
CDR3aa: CASNPGWGNTEAFF

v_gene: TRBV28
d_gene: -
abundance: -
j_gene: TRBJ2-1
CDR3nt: TGTGCCAGCAGCCGACTGAAGAAAGCTACAAATGAGCAGTTCTTC
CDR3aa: CASSRLKKATNEQFF

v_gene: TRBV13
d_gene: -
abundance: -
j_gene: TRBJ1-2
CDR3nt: TGTGCCAGCAGCCGACGGGGCGAGGGTAAGGGGCAGGACTATGGCTACACCTTC
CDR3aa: CASSRRGEGKGQDYGYTF

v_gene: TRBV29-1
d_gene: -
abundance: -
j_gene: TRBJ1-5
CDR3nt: TGCAGCGTTACCCCCGGGCAAACGGATCAGCCCCAGCATTTT
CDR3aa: CSVTPGQTDQPQHF

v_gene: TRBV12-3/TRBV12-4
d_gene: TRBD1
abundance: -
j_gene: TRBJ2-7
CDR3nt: TGTGCCAGCAGCCCGACAGGGGTACAGCAGTACTTC
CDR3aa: CASSPTGVQQYF

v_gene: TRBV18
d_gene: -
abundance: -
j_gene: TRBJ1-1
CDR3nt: TGTGCCAGCTCACCAGGGGGCAGGGGGAACACTGAAGCTTTCTTT
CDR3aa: CASSPGGRGNTEAFF

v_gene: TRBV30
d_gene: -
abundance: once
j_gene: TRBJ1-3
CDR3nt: TGTGCCTCACCCTCCCGCTCGGGCGAAAACACCATATATTTT
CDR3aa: CASPSRSGENTIYF

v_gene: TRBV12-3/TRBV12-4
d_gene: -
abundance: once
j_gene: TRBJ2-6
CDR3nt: TGTGCCAGCAGTCGGGAAGGCCCTGGGGCCAACGTCCTGACTTTC
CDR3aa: CASSREGPGANVLTF

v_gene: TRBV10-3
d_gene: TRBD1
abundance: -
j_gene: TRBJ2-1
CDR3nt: TGTGCCGGGGGGGACAGGGGAAGTATCAATGAGCAGTTCTTC
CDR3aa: CAGGDRGSINEQFF

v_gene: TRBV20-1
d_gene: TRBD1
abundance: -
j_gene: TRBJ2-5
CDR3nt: TGCAGTGCGTATGCACAGGGGAAGGAGACCCAGTACTTC
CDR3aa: CSAYAQGKETQYF

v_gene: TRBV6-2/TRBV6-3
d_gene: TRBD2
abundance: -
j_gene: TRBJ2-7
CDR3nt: TGTGCCAGCAGTCATTTAGCGGGAGCCGTAGTCGAGCAGTACTTC
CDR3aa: CASSHLAGAVVEQYF

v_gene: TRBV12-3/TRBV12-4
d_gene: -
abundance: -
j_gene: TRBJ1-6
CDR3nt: TGTGCCAGCAGTTTAAGGGGAAATTCACCCCTCCACTTT
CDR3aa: CASSLRGNSPLHF

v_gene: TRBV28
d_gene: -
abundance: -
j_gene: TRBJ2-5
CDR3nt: TGTGCCAGCAGGAAGGGCTATGCTGCAGAGACCCAGTACTTC
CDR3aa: CASRKGYAAETQYF

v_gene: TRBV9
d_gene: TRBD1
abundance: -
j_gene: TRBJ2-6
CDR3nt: TGTGCCAGCAGCTCGATCACCCCGGGACAGGCTTCCTCTGGGGCCAACGTCCTGACTTTC
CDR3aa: CASSSITPGQASSGANVLTF

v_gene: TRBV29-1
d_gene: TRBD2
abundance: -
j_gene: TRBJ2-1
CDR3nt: TGCAGCGTTGCCCAACTAGCGGGGGGTATTAATGAGCAGTTCTTC
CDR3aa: CSVAQLAGGINEQFF

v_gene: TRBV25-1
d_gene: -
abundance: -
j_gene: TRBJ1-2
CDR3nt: TGTGCCAGCAGTGCCGGGCCCTATGGCTACACCTTC
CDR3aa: CASSAGPYGYTF

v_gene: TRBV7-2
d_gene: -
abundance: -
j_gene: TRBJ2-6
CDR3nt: TGTGCCAGCCGCCAGGGCTCTGGGGCCAACGTCCTGACTTTC
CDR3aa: CASRQGSGANVLTF

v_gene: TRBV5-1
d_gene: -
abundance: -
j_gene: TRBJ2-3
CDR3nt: TGCGCCAGCAGCTTGAGGTTGGACACAGATACGCAGTATTTT
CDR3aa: CASSLRLDTDTQYF

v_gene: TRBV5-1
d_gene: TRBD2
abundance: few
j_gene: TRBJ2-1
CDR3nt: TGCGCCAGCAGCTTGGCCGGCGGGAGGGACTTTGAGCAGTTCTTC
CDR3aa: CASSLAGGRDFEQFF

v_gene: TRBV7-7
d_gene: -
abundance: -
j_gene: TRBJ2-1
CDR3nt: TGTGCCAGCAGCTCGTCTGGGCGGAATGAGCAGTTCTTC
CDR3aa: CASSSSGRNEQFF

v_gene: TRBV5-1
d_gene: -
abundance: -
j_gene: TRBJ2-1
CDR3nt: TGCGCCAGCTGCCGGGACACGGATATGAATGAGCAGTTCTTC
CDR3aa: CASCRDTDMNEQFF

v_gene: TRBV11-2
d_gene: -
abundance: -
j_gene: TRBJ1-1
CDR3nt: TGTGCCAGCAGATGGGGGGGTATGAACACTGAAGCTTTCTTT
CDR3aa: CASRWGGMNTEAFF

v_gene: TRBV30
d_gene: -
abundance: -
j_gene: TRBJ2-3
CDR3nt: TGTGCCTGGACCTTAGGAAGCACAGATACGCAGTATTTT
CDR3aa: CAWTLGSTDTQYF

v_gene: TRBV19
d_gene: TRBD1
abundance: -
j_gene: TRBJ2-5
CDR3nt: TGTGCCGGGAACCAAGGGACAGAAAGACAAGAGACCCAGTACTTC
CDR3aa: CAGNQGTERQETQYF

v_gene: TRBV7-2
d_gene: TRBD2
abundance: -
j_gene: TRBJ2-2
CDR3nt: TGTGCCAGCAGAATTCTAGCGGGAGTCCACACCGGGGAGCTGTTTTTT
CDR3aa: CASRILAGVHTGELFF

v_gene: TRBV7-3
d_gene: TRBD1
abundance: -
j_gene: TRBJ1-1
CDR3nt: TGTGCCAGCAGCCCGACAGGGGCCCTGAACACTGAAGCTTTCTTT
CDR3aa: CASSPTGALNTEAFF

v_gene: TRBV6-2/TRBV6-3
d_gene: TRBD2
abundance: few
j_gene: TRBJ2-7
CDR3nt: TGTGCCAGCAGCCCCCGGACTAGCGGGAGTTACGAGCAGTACTTC
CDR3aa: CASSPRTSGSYEQYF

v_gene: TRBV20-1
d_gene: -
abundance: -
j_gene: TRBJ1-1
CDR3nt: TGCAGTGCTAGTGGTGTGAACACTGAAGCTTTCTTT
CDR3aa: CSASGVNTEAFF

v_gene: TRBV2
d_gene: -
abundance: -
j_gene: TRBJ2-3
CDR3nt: TGTGCCAGCAGCCTGCGTAGTGCAGATACGCAGTATTTT
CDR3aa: CASSLRSADTQYF

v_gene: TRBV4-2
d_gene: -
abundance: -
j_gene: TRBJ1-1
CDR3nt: TGTGCCAGCAGCCTCGACATCTTGAACACTGAAGCTTTCTTT
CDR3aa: CASSLDILNTEAFF

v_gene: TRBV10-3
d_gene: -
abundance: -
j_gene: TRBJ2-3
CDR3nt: TGTGCCATCAGTGAGGTTGGGGCTACGCAGTATTTT
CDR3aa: CAISEVGATQYF